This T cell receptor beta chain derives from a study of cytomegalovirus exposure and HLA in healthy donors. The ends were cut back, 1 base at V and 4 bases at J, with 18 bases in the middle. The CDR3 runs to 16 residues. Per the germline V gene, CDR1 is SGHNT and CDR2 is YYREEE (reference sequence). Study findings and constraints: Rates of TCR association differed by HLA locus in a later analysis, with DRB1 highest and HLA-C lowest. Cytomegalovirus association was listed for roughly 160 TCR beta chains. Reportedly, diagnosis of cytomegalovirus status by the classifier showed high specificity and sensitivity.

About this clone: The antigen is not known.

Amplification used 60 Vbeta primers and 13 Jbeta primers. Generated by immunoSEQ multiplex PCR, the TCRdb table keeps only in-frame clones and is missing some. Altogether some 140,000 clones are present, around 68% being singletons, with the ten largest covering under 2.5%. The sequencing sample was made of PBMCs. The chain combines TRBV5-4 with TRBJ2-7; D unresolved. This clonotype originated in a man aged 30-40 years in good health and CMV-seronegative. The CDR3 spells CASSLWATKLLYEQYF. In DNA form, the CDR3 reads TGTGCCAGCAGCTTGTGGGCTACGAAGCTTCTTTACGAGCAGTACTTC.